A single sample gave rise to the 18 T cell receptor beta chains below, sequenced in a study of Graves' ophthalmopathy and Graves' hyperthyroidism. RNA transcripts provided the template for amplifying TCR beta CDR3 regions. HTBI primers were employed in first-round RT-PCR, then a second-round multiplex PCR followed. In TCRdb, the multiplex PCR reads were re-called with MiXCR into one record per CDR3 protein. The sample lists approximately 1.2 million distinct CDR3 sequences; 35% to 40% were seen once. Sample: peripheral blood or thyroid tissue (not recorded which). These receptor sequences come from an adult man with Graves' hyperthyroidism.

This clonotype was observed at least ten times. V gene TRBV2 combines with J gene TRBJ1-1; possible D gene TRBD1, 6 bases. V was trimmed by 1 base and J by 5 bases, leaving 8 bases between them. This CDR3 contains 13 residues. Germline loops: CDR1 SNHLY, CDR2 FYNNEI. In DNA form, the CDR3 reads TGTGCCAGCAGTGAAGAACAGGGTACTGAAGCTTTCTTT. Amino acid sequence: CASSEEQGTEAFF.

The chain carries TRBV13 and TRBJ2-7; no reliable D call. V was trimmed by 0 bases and J by 3 bases, leaving 24 bases between them. This CDR3 contains 19 residues. Germline V gene sequence: CDR1 PRHDT, CDR2 FYEKMQ (reference sequence). In DNA, the CDR3 is TGTGCCAGCAGCTTAGGCCGAATAAGAAAGGGCTGGAAATACTACGAGCAGTACTTC. Translated: CASSLGRIRKGWKYYEQYF.

This chain joins TRBV10-3 and TRBJ1-1, with a weak D call TRBD1 (5 bases). The germline V gene encodes CDR1 ENHRY and CDR2 SYGVKD. The CDR3 is 13 residues long. Trimming shortened V by 5 bases and J by 2 bases, and 9 bases separated the two germline ends. CDR3 loop: CAISYDSNTEAFF. As DNA, the CDR3 is TGTGCCATCAGTTACGACAGTAACACTGAAGCTTTCTTT.

This clonotype was counted between two and nine times. The rearrangement links TRBV12-3 or TRBV12-4 to TRBJ2-7; D could derive from TRBD1 or TRBD2 (5 bases each). CDR3 length: 12 residues. Deletions cut 9 bases from V and 3 bases from J, with 12 bases between. The CDR3 spells CARPGLFYEQYF. In nucleotides, the CDR3 is TGTGCCAGACCGGGGCTCTTCTACGAGCAGTACTTC.

J is TRBJ2-5 and V is TRBV6-1, with TRBD2 matching 13 bases. V shed 8 bases and J 2 bases; nucleotides not matched to a gene: 5. The length of the CDR3 is 15 residues. Per the germline V gene, CDR1 is MNHNS and CDR2 is SASEGT. In nucleotides, the CDR3 is TGTGCCAGCTGGACTAGCGGGAGAGGACAAGAGACCCAGTACTTC. It yields the protein CASWTSGRGQETQYF.

This clonotype was detected ten times or more. This sequence joins TRBV5-1 and TRBJ2-2, with D uncertain. The CDR3 runs 16 residues. Per the germline V gene, CDR1 is SGHRS and CDR2 is YFSETQ. Trimming left V 0 bases short and J 2 bases short, with 11 bases between. CDR3 bases: TGCGCCAGCAGCTTGGAACAGAGTCCTAACACCGGGGAGCTGTTTTTT. It translates to CASSLEQSPNTGELFF.

This clonotype came up once. This sequence joins TRBV7-2 and TRBJ1-2; no clear D gene. Germline V gene lookup returns CDR1 SGHTA and CDR2 FQGNSA. The CDR3 runs to 12 residues. The CDR3 protein is CATSQFFYGYTF. DNA of the CDR3: TGTGCAACCAGTCAGTTCTTCTATGGCTACACCTTC.

The chain carries TRBV5-5 and TRBJ1-2; D call uncertain. CDR1 and CDR2 from the germline V gene are SGHKS and YYEKEE (reference sequence). The CDR3 runs to 15 residues. Deletions cut 0 bases from V and 0 bases from J, with 9 bases between. CDR3 sequence (DNA): TGTGCCAGCAGCTTGGTGGCAGAACCTAACTATGGCTACACCTTC. This encodes CASSLVAEPNYGYTF.

This clonotype was seen ten or more times. The rearrangement uses TRBV2 and TRBJ1-1; TRBD1 might be the D (6 bases). CDR3 length equals 11 residues. Germline lookup yields CDR1 SNHLY and CDR2 FYNNEI. Deletions cut 8 bases from V and 4 bases from J, with 8 bases between. This CDR3 reads CASGGRTEAFF. As DNA, the CDR3 is TGTGCCAGCGGGGGGCGCACTGAAGCTTTCTTT.

The V and J genes are TRBV5-1 and TRBJ1-2; TRBD1 matches at 10 bases. Germline V gives CDR1 SGHRS, CDR2 YFSETQ. The CDR3 length is 14 residues. Trimming removed 4 bases from V and 6 bases from J; junction bases left unmatched: 6. CDR3 in DNA: TGCGCCAGCAGCCCCCAAGGGACAGGGGATGGCTACACCTTC. It encodes CASSPQGTGDGYTF. Supplemented by reference TRBV5-1 and TRBJ1-2, the full variable domain reads KAGVTQTPRYLIKTRGQQVTLSCSPISGHRSVSWYQQTPGQGLQFLFEYFSETQRNKGNFPGRFSGRQFSNSRSEMNVSTLELGDSALYLCASSPQGTGDGYTFGSGTRLTVV.

This clonotype was seen repeatedly, ten times or more. The chain is built from TRBV2 and TRBJ1-2; 8 bases line up with TRBD1. Germline V lookup: CDR1 SNHLY, CDR2 FYNNEI. The CDR3 runs 12 residues. Trimming removed 9 bases from V and 7 bases from J; junction bases left unmatched: 7. The CDR3 sequence: CARHQGAVGYTF. CDR3 DNA: TGTGCCAGGCACCAGGGGGCAGTTGGCTACACCTTC.

This clonotype has ten or more counts. The V call is TRBV15, the J call TRBJ1-2, with D possibly being TRBD1 (6 bases). CDR3 length: 15 residues. The V end was cut by 1 base, the J end by 3 bases, with 12 bases between. Germline V gene data show CDR1 as LNHNV and CDR2 as YYDKDF (reference sequence). The CDR3 nucleotides read TGTGCCACCAGCAGAGGCAGGGGCTCAGACTATGGCTACACCTTC. As protein: CATSRGRGSDYGYTF.

This clonotype was seen repeatedly, ten times or more. The J gene is TRBJ2-2, the V gene TRBV29-1; no firm D call. Deletions cut 6 bases from V and 4 bases from J, with 6 bases between. Germline lookup yields CDR1 SQVTM and CDR2 ANQGSEA. CDR3 length: 11 amino acids. CDR3 protein: CSVIVTGELFF. The CDR3 DNA follows: TGCAGCGTGATAGTCACCGGGGAGCTGTTTTTT.

The V and J genes are TRBV12-3 or TRBV12-4 and TRBJ2-5; 9 positions agree with TRBD1. After removal of 5 bases from V and 7 bases from J, the junction contained 8 bases not matched to a gene. CDR3 length: 14 amino acids. CDR3: CASSGQGKGRTQYF. Here the CDR3 DNA reads TGTGCCAGCAGTGGACAGGGGAAGGGACGGACCCAGTACTTC.

The genes are TRBV12-3 or TRBV12-4 and TRBJ2-7; 7 bases map to TRBD2. The CDR3 extends over 15 amino acids. V shed 7 bases and J 0 bases; nucleotides not matched to a gene: 9. CDR3 protein: CASTRAAGYSYEQYF. The CDR3 nucleotides read TGTGCCAGCACGAGGGCAGCGGGGTACTCCTACGAGCAGTACTTC.

This clonotype was detected ten times or more. The genes are TRBV7-9 and TRBJ1-4; TRBD1 matches at 8 bases. After removal of 5 bases from V and 8 bases from J, the junction contained 10 bases not matched to a gene. The CDR3 has 15 amino acids. The germline CDR1 and CDR2 sequences are SEHNR and FQNEAQ (reference sequence). In nucleotides, the CDR3 is TGTGCCAGCAGCCCTGGACAGGGAGGAGGGGAAAAACTGTTTTTT. This sequence encodes CASSPGQGGGEKLFF.

This chain joins TRBV6-5 and TRBJ2-7, with TRBD2 matching 9 bases. The CDR3 is 16 amino acids. J gave up 0 bases and V 4 bases, and 7 bases lay outside the gene matches. The V gene's germline CDR1 is MNHEY and CDR2 SVGAGI. The CDR3 region is CASSWYASGTSYEQYF. CDR3 nucleotide sequence: TGTGCCAGCAGTTGGTACGCTAGCGGGACCTCCTACGAGCAGTACTTC.

This clonotype was observed at least ten times. The V call is TRBV12-3 or TRBV12-4, the J call TRBJ2-5; 13 positions agree with TRBD2. CDR3 size: 15 residues. V lost 4 bases, J lost 8 bases, and 7 bases stayed unmatched. This CDR3 reads CASSYTGTSGITQYF. As DNA, the CDR3 is TGTGCCAGCAGTTATACCGGGACTAGCGGGATAACCCAGTACTTC.